These 32 T cell receptor beta chains were all obtained from the same sample, sequenced in a study of T cell changes during pregnancy in multiple sclerosis. TCRdb's table, derived via immunoSEQ multiplex PCR, lists solely in-frame clones and lacks some. Among tens of thousands of clones listed, about 86% were seen once. The input for sequencing was CD4+ T cells from peripheral blood mononuclear cells, taken in the first trimester of pregnancy. The source is a female donor in good health, enrolled as a control in a pregnancy study.

This clone was found once. The chain links TRBV7-9 to TRBJ2-5, with 8 positions matching TRBD1. Germline assignment: CDR1 SEHNR and CDR2 FQNEAQ (reference sequence). V dropped 10 bases and J dropped 5; count of bases not matched to a gene: 9. This CDR3 comprises 13 residues. Here the CDR3 reads CAILQTGVETQYF. The CDR3 DNA reads as TGTGCCATCCTTCAGACAGGGGTGGAGACCCAGTACTTC.

This chain uses TRBV9 with TRBJ2-5, with 14 bases that match TRBD2. V dropped 4 bases and J dropped 5; count of bases not matched to a gene: 7. This CDR3 is built from 16 residues. Germline lookup yields CDR1 SGDLS and CDR2 YYNGEE. DNA of the CDR3: TGTGCCAGCAGCCCAGGACTAGCGGGGGGTATGGAGACCCAGTACTTC. It translates to CASSPGLAGGMETQYF.

This clone has only one observation. The chain uses TRBV11-2 and TRBJ1-1; 8 nucleotides align to TRBD1. The CDR3 sequence is 15 residues long. V lost 0 bases, J lost 6 bases, and 6 bases stayed unmatched. Germline V CDR1 and CDR2: SGHAT, FQNNGV. The CDR3 bases are TGTGCCAGCAGCTTAGATCCGGGGACAGGACCTGAAGCTTTCTTT. As protein: CASSLDPGTGPEAFF.

The chain employs TRBV11-2 and TRBJ1-1; 8 bases are shared with TRBD1. This CDR3 has 15 residues. Trimming removed 5 bases from V and 3 bases from J; junction bases left unmatched: 8. CDR1 SGHAT and CDR2 FQNNGV come from the germline V gene. CDR3 nucleotides: TGTGCCAGCAGCGCCGACAGGGGTGGGCACACTGAAGCTTTCTTT. It codes for CASSADRGGHTEAFF.

This rearrangement joins TRBV6-4 to TRBJ1-6; D call uncertain. Germline-derived CDR1 and CDR2 are MRHNA and SNTAGT. The CDR3 runs 14 residues. The ends were cut back, 6 bases at V and 7 bases at J, with 13 bases in the middle. This chain's CDR3 is CASSPNPGNSPLHF. DNA for the CDR3: TGTGCCAGCAGCCCTAACCCGGGGAATTCACCCCTCCACTTT.

V is TRBV4-3 and J is TRBJ2-5, with a tentative D call TRBD2 (6 bases). The last part of the DNA fits TRBJ2-7 better; the J call may be wrong. Germline CDR1 and CDR2: LGHNA and YSLEER. The CDR3 has 15 residues. CDR3 residues: CASSQDWGRLDEQYF. The CDR3 region has the DNA TGCGCCAGCAGCCAAGATTGGGGGAGGTTGGACGAGCAGTACTTC.

As to this clone: The same CDR3 can be traced to other DNA sequences in this sample. The chain links TRBV7-7 to TRBJ2-2, with unresolved D. Germline values: CDR1 SSHAT, CDR2 FNYEAQ (reference sequence). CDR3 length: 14 residues. Between the trimmed V and J ends, which lost 5 bases and 7 bases, there was a span of 14 bases. The CDR3 DNA sequence: TGTGCCAGCAGCCCCACAACGACGGGCGGGGAGCTGTTTTTT. Amino acid sequence: CASSPTTTGGELFF.

This clone was observed a single time. The V gene is TRBV18, the J gene TRBJ2-5, with 7 bases lining up with TRBD2. V was clipped by 3 bases and J by 1 base; unmatched bases: 5. This CDR3 is built from 15 residues. Germline V gene lookup returns CDR1 KGHSH and CDR2 LQKENI. The CDR3 loop is CASSPRAGVQETQYF. CDR3 sequence (DNA): TGTGCCAGCTCACCGCGCGCGGGGGTCCAAGAGACCCAGTACTTC.

This chain links TRBV30 with TRBJ2-7; no clear D gene. V was shortened by 2 bases and J by 5 bases, with 4 bases between the two germline ends. This CDR3 spans 10 amino acids. Germline V gene lookup returns CDR1 GTSNPN and CDR2 SVGIG (reference sequence). CDR3 DNA: TGTGCCTGGAGTATAAACGAGCAGTACTTC. It is translated as CAWSINEQYF.

The V gene is TRBV15, the J gene TRBJ2-7; no definite D call. CDR1 and CDR2 (germline): LNHNV, YYDKDF (reference sequence). Trimming shortened V by 0 bases and J by 2 bases, and 11 bases separated the two germline ends. The CDR3 extends over 15 amino acids. The CDR3 DNA reads TGTGCCACCAGCAGAGATTTTACACCGACCTACGAGCAGTACTTC. It yields the protein CATSRDFTPTYEQYF.

This rearrangement joins TRBV30 to TRBJ1-2; TRBD1 aligns across 8 bases. The CDR3 contains 17 residues. V was pared by 1 base and J by 8 bases, with 18 bases of the junction left unmatched. The V gene's germline CDR1 is GTSNPN and CDR2 SVGIG (reference sequence). CDR3 region: CAWSDYPMLGQGDGYTF. The CDR3 DNA reads as TGTGCCTGGAGTGACTATCCCATGCTCGGACAGGGAGACGGCTACACCTTC.

The chain couples TRBV30 to TRBJ1-5, with no clear D. The CDR3 runs to 13 residues. Between the trimmed V and J ends, which lost 2 bases and 6 bases, there was a span of 11 bases. Per the germline V gene, CDR1 is GTSNPN and CDR2 is SVGIG (reference sequence). The CDR3 nucleotides read TGTGCCTGGAGTCCGCAGGTGGGTCAGCCCCAGCATTTT. It codes for CAWSPQVGQPQHF.

The J gene is TRBJ2-2, the V gene TRBV5-4, with 8 bases matching TRBD2. Trimming at V came to 5 bases and at J to 7 bases, leaving 10 bases not matched to a gene. Germline V CDR1 and CDR2: SGHNT, YYREEE (reference sequence). The CDR3 length is 15 residues. This chain's CDR3 is CASSLPGGQGGELFF. The CDR3 DNA reads TGTGCCAGCAGTTTGCCGGGGGGGCAGGGCGGGGAGCTGTTTTTT.

The genes are TRBV9 and TRBJ1-2, with a possible D match to TRBD1 (5 bases). The CDR3 spans 14 residues. Germline CDR1 SGDLS, CDR2 YYNGEE. Trimming shortened V by 0 bases and J by 4 bases, and 10 bases separated the two germline ends. CDR3 loop: CASSVEGAPYGYTF. The CDR3 region has the DNA TGTGCCAGCAGCGTAGAAGGGGCCCCCTATGGCTACACCTTC.

The rearrangement links TRBV7-2 to TRBJ2-3, with D possibly TRBD1 on 5 matching bases. The CDR3 has 14 residues. In germline, CDR1 is SGHTA, CDR2 FQGNSA. V dropped 5 bases and J dropped 0 bases, with 9 bases sitting between them. The CDR3 DNA reads as TGTGCCAGCAGCCCCGGACACAGCACAGATACGCAGTATTTT. Encoded protein: CASSPGHSTDTQYF.

The chain combines TRBV6-5 with TRBJ2-1; 7 nucleotides agree with TRBD2. V gave up 2 bases and J gave up 7 bases; unmatched junction bases: 11. Germline CDR1 MNHEY, CDR2 SVGAGI. The CDR3 covers 16 residues. CDR3 nucleotides: TGTGCCAGCAGTTACCAAGCGGGGAGGACGGGGAATGAGCAGTTCTTC. Its protein product is CASSYQAGRTGNEQFF.

The genes are TRBV7-7 and TRBJ2-3; 9 bases map to TRBD1. J was trimmed by 1 base and V by 1 base; bases with no gene match: 9. Germline-derived CDR1 and CDR2 are SSHAT and FNYEAQ (reference sequence). The CDR3 has 18 amino acids. This CDR3 reads CASSLGQGVGSGTDTQYF. The CDR3 DNA sequence: TGTGCCAGCAGCTTAGGACAGGGGGTGGGCTCAGGCACAGATACGCAGTATTTT.

V is TRBV27 and J is TRBJ1-2; 7 nucleotides line up with TRBD1. The CDR3 contains 14 residues. Unmatched junction bases numbered 6, after V lost 3 bases and J lost 5 bases. The germline V gene encodes CDR1 MNHEY and CDR2 SMNVEV (reference sequence). CDR3 DNA: TGTGCCAGCAGTTTTCAAGGGACAGTGTATGGCTACACCTTC. Encoded protein: CASSFQGTVYGYTF.

CDR3 loop: CASSLGDTQVTGELFF. Written as DNA, the CDR3 is TGTGCCAGCAGCCTCGGGGACACTCAAGTTACCGGGGAGCTGTTTTTT. The V and J genes are TRBV7-2 and TRBJ2-2; the D gene is possibly TRBD1 (6 bases). Germline V gene lookup returns CDR1 SGHTA and CDR2 FQGNSA. This CDR3 has 16 amino acids. Trimming left V 5 bases short and J 5 bases short, with 18 bases between.

This clone has just one count. V gene TRBV19 combines with J gene TRBJ1-2; 9 nucleotides match TRBD1. With V trimmed by 4 bases and J by 6 bases, 9 bases remained unmatched. The CDR3 length is 15 residues. Germline CDR1 and CDR2: LNHDA and SQIVND (reference sequence). The CDR3 sequence is CASSKDTGGFDGYTF. In nucleotides, the CDR3 is TGTGCCAGTAGTAAGGATACAGGGGGCTTCGATGGCTACACCTTC.

CDR3 sequence reads: CASSRDREETQYF. As DNA, the CDR3 is TGTGCCAGCAGCCGGGACAGGGAAGAGACCCAGTACTTC. The chain employs TRBV6-5 and TRBJ2-5; 9 positions agree with TRBD1. Trimming cost V 6 bases and J 3 bases; bases outside gene matches: 2. This CDR3 has 13 residues. CDR1 and CDR2 (germline): MNHEY, SVGAGI.

The chain joins TRBV19 to TRBJ1-6; D is unclear. The germline gives CDR1 LNHDA, CDR2 SQIVND (reference sequence). The CDR3 has 14 amino acids. V shed 1 base and J shed 9 bases, with 10 bases lying between them. The CDR3 DNA is TGTGCCAGTAGTATAGGGGTATCGGGTTCACCCCTCCACTTT. Translation gives CASSIGVSGSPLHF.

J is TRBJ1-2 and V is TRBV5-4; possible D gene TRBD1, 6 bases. This CDR3 has 14 amino acids. Germline CDR1 is SGHNT and CDR2 is YYREEE (reference sequence). V was trimmed by 1 base and J by 3 bases, leaving 10 bases between them. Here the CDR3 DNA reads TGTGCCAGCAGCTTGAGGGCAGGGGACTATGGCTACACCTTC. Translated, it gives CASSLRAGDYGYTF.

This chain uses TRBV7-9 with TRBJ1-4; D might be TRBD1 (6 bases). Germline V lookup: CDR1 SEHNR, CDR2 FQNEAQ (reference sequence). V was clipped by 5 bases and J by 1 base, with 20 bases between them. The CDR3 has 18 amino acids. The CDR3 is CASSVGGGARRTNEKLFF. The CDR3 DNA reads as TGTGCCAGCAGCGTGGGTGGGGGGGCGCGGAGAACTAATGAAAAACTGTTTTTT.

The rearrangement joins TRBV15 to TRBJ1-5, with D possibly being TRBD1 (6 bases). In germline, CDR1 is LNHNV, CDR2 YYDKDF (reference sequence). The V end was cut by 0 bases, the J end by 5 bases, with 17 bases between. CDR3 length: 17 residues. CDR3 nucleotides: TGTGCCACCAGCAGAGAGTACACAGGGTGGTTCGATCAGCCCCAGCATTTT. Protein sequence: CATSREYTGWFDQPQHF. Full variable domain (rest looked up from reference TRBV15 and TRBJ1-5): DAMVIQNPRYQVTQFGKPVTLSCSQTLNHNVMYWYQQKSSQAPKLLFHYYDKDFNNEADTPDNFQSRRPNTSFCFLDIRSPGLGDTAMYLCATSREYTGWFDQPQHFGDGTRLSIL.

Notes on this clone: The CDR3 end shows no conserved phenylalanine or tryptophan, and so a read error is likely. It is unclear where the CDR3 begins or ends on the DNA, so no DNA is shown, and the CDR3 is as TCRdb lists it. The gene calls are TRBV7-2 and TRBJ2-3; the table gives TRBD2 as D, unverified against the DNA. Germline V gene sequence: CDR1 SGHTA, CDR2 FQGNSA. The CDR3 has 14 residues if both end residues are counted. The CDR3 loop is CASSSGAGTLSEKI.

The CDR3 reads CASSLDPGGEQFF. The CDR3 nucleotides are TGTGCCAGCAGCTTGGATCCCGGTGGTGAGCAGTTCTTC. This chain connects TRBV5-8 to TRBJ2-1; D remains ambiguous. Germline CDR1 is SGHTS and CDR2 is YDEGEE. V lost 0 bases, J lost 9 bases, and 10 bases lay in between. The CDR3 has 13 amino acids.

This clone has only one observation. The rearrangement links TRBV7-9 to TRBJ1-1; possible D gene TRBD1, 6 bases. CDR1 SEHNR and CDR2 FQNEAQ come from the germline V gene (reference sequence). V was trimmed by 5 bases and J by 6 bases, leaving 16 bases between them. This CDR3 is 14 amino acids long. The CDR3 DNA sequence: TGTGCCAGCAGCCCATGGACAGAGGGGTCTGAAGCTTTCTTT. Translation: CASSPWTEGSEAFF.

This clone was seen more than once but under ten times. This chain links TRBV25-1 with TRBJ1-4; TRBD1 aligns across 8 bases. The CDR3 sequence is 17 residues long. V shed 3 bases, J shed 0 bases, and the junction held 6 bases outside the gene matches. Per the germline V gene, CDR1 is MGHDK and CDR2 is SYGVNS. The CDR3 loop is CASSDQGQVATNEKLFF. The CDR3 coding sequence is TGTGCCAGCAGTGACCAGGGACAGGTTGCAACTAATGAAAAACTGTTTTTT.

The chain carries TRBV19 and TRBJ2-7, with TRBD1 matching over 8 bases. The junction had 8 bases not matched to a gene; V was cut back by 9 bases and J by 4 bases. The CDR3 loop spans 13 amino acids. Germline CDR1 LNHDA, CDR2 SQIVND (reference sequence). The CDR3 region is CASAGGDVYEQYF. Written as DNA, the CDR3 is TGTGCCAGCGCAGGGGGCGATGTGTACGAGCAGTACTTC.

This clone has more than one count but fewer than ten. The chain joins TRBV10-1 to TRBJ1-5; D remains ambiguous. The CDR3 contains 11 residues. Germline V gene lookup returns CDR1 WNHNN and CDR2 SYGVQD (reference sequence). V was trimmed by 8 bases and J by 7 bases, leaving 9 bases between them. The CDR3 nucleotides read TGCGCCAGCCCGCGGGGACAGCCCCAGCATTTT. Its protein is CASPRGQPQHF.

The chain carries TRBV11-3 and TRBJ2-5, with a weak D call TRBD1 (6 bases). This CDR3 has 14 amino acids. V was pared by 5 bases and J by 3 bases, with 13 bases between. Germline V CDR1 and CDR2: SGHNT, YENEEA. This chain's CDR3 is CASSLRGIEETQYF. CDR3 nucleotides: TGTGCCAGCAGCCTCAGGGGAATTGAAGAGACCCAGTACTTC. Together with reference TRBV11-3 and TRBJ2-5, the CDR3 gives the full variable domain: EAGVVQSPRYKIIEKKQPVAFWCNPISGHNTLYWYLQNLGQGPELLIRYENEEAVDDSQLPKDRFSAERLKGVDSTLKIQPAELGDSAVYLCASSLRGIEETQYFGPGTRLLVL.